The 3 T cell receptor beta chains reported below all come from one sample, sequenced in a study of molecular identifiers for immune sequencing clone quantification (dated by TCRdb to the late 2010s). To prepare the library, PCR was applied. The instrument given in TCRdb is Illumina HiSeq 4000. The raw public data were reprocessed by TCRdb itself: fastp quality trimming at Q25, MiXCR clonotype calling, in-frame beta chains only. Each record represents a unique CDR3 protein, reported with the most common genes and DNA among its rows. The sample table lists over 600,000 distinct CDR3 sequences, less than 20% of them with a count of one. Of the sample, approximately 0.9% is held by the ten largest clones. The material sequenced was naive CD8+ T cells from blood, with Jurkat cell RNA spiked in. The sample's cell subset or site, from its label and the paper: FACS-sorted CD8+CD4-CCR7+CD45RA+ naive T cells. These receptors were collected from a human donor in good health. Some libraries in this study had Jurkat cell RNA spiked in.

Points on this clonotype: This may be a read error, as it is one base from a much larger clone. J is TRBJ1-1 and V is TRBV7-9; D not certain. The germline V gene encodes CDR1 SEHNR and CDR2 FQNEAQ (reference sequence). The CDR3 covers 13 residues. The CDR3 loop is CVSTLGLNTEAFF. CDR3 DNA: TGTGTCAGCACCCTAGGACTCAACACTGAAGCTTTCTTT.

As for this clonotype: A much larger clonotype is one base distant, so this may be a read error. The genes are TRBV5-1 and TRBJ2-3, with 10 positions matching TRBD2. The CDR3 runs 20 residues. The germline V gene encodes CDR1 SGHRS and CDR2 YFSETQ. The CDR3 loop is CASSLRFGAGGLGSTDTRYF. The DNA of the CDR3 is TGCGCCAGCAGCTTGAGGTTTGGAGCGGGGGGGCTTGGCTCGACAGATACGCGGTATTTT.

This clonotype was counted many times. CDR3 coding DNA: TGCAGTGCCCCGGCCGGGACTATCTCCTACAATGAGCAGTTCTTC. It yields the protein CSAPAGTISYNEQFF. The V gene is TRBV20-1, the J gene TRBJ2-1; 7 bases line up with TRBD2. V was clipped by 6 bases and J by 0 bases; unmatched bases: 8. This CDR3 has 15 amino acids. Germline V lookup: CDR1 DFQATT, CDR2 SNEGSKA (reference sequence).